This T cell receptor (beta chain) was identified during a study of blood T cell repertoires in COVID-19. Across the study: Samples representing acute and convalescent COVID-19 were sourced from the United States, Italy and Spain. T cells, B-cell-depleted T cells, or PBMCs provided the cDNA or gDNA that served as material.

Germline V CDR1 and CDR2: SNHLY, FYNNEI. J gave up 5 bases and V 10 bases, and 7 bases lay outside the gene matches. This CDR3 has 12 amino acids. In the original processing: Cell counts per sample came from amplifying reference gene primers. Here immunoSEQ multiplex PCR was the method, and the copy in TCRdb shows in-frame clones only, minus some. V, J and clone size reflect that table, while D and trimming were determined from the DNA. The sample lists 150,000 to 200,000 clones; about four fifths were seen once. Sequenced: peripheral blood. The sequence derives from a woman of 80 years or more with acute or convalescent COVID-19. The genes are TRBV2 and TRBJ1-2, with 7 nucleotides matching TRBD1. The CDR3 DNA sequence: TGTGCCAATATGGACAGGAATTATGGCTACACCTTC. Translated, it gives CANMDRNYGYTF.